This TCR beta chain was sequenced in a study of Tregs in tolerant kidney transplant recipients. Study in general: The nonmyeloablative bone marrow transplants came from related graft donors, with transient mixed chimerism.

Thawed PBMCs were FACS-sorted into unstimulated CD4+CD25+CD127- regulatory T cells, CD4+CD25- non-regulatory cells, CD4 and CD8 cells. Remarks on this clone: The antigen remains undetermined.

Sequencing was performed with immunoSEQ multiplex PCR; in TCRdb, only in-frame clones are kept and a portion is missing. Here the sample spans around 74,000 clones, under 98% being singletons. Germline V lookup: CDR1 SGHTA, CDR2 FQGNSA. This CDR3 region has 13 residues. Trimming took 3 bases from V and 6 from J, leaving 10 bases between them. Broader study findings: This study did not directly address biological reproducibility.

The chain joins TRBV7-2 to TRBJ2-3; D possibly corresponds to TRBD2 (6 bases). The sample consisted of CD4+ T cells from blood, taken before the transplant. This TCR was sampled from a human donor who received a combined kidney and bone marrow transplant. The CDR3 coding sequence is TGTGCCAGCAGCTTGGGACTTGGGGATACGCAGTATTTT. Protein product: CASSLGLGDTQYF.